Presented here are 25 T cell receptor beta chains from one specimen sequenced in a study of cytomegalovirus exposure and HLA in healthy donors. PCR employed 60 Vbeta and 13 Jbeta primers. The data were produced by immunoSEQ multiplex PCR, yet TCRdb's version contains in-frame clones alone and is incomplete. The repertoire holds 300,000 or so clones, with just under 85% as singletons. Sequencing input: PBMCs. The receptors stem from a woman aged 35 to 49 in good health and CMV-seropositive.

V gene TRBV5-1 combines with J gene TRBJ2-5; TRBD1 matches at 7 bases. CDR1 and CDR2 from the germline V gene are SGHRS and YFSETQ. CDR3 length: 16 residues. V lost 0 bases and J lost 5; bases outside the gene matches: 10. CDR3 amino acids: CASSLGQGVTRETQYF. CDR3 nucleotide sequence: TGCGCCAGCAGCTTGGGGCAGGGGGTTACAAGGGAGACCCAGTACTTC.

The genes are TRBV28 and TRBJ1-5; possibly TRBD1 for D (5 bases). The CDR3 has 16 amino acids. CDR1 is MDHEN, CDR2 SYDVKM, per germline. V lost 7 bases to trimming and J lost 6 bases, with 22 bases between them. The CDR3 DNA is TGTGCCAGCACCACTCTGGGGGAGGGGCAAGGTCAGCCCCAGCATTTT. Encoded protein: CASTTLGEGQGQPQHF.

The chain uses TRBV5-4 and TRBJ1-2, with unresolved D. CDR1 and CDR2 (germline): SGHNT, YYREEE (reference sequence). CDR3 length: 15 amino acids. V lost 3 bases and J lost 4, with 16 bases in between. This CDR3 is CASSSSAAPRYGYTF. DNA of the CDR3: TGTGCCAGCAGCTCGTCGGCGGCACCCCGCTATGGCTACACCTTC.

The chain employs TRBV5-1 and TRBJ1-1; D may be TRBD1 (6 bases). The CDR3 has 16 amino acids. The V gene lost 4 bases and the J gene lost 1 base, with 17 bases spanning the gap. Germline V lookup: CDR1 SGHRS, CDR2 YFSETQ. In DNA, the CDR3 is TGCGCCAGCAGCAGAGACGGGGACACTGCGAACACTGAAGCTTTCTTT. Translated, it gives CASSRDGDTANTEAFF.

This chain connects TRBV6-5 to TRBJ2-7; 10 positions agree with TRBD2. Per the germline V gene, CDR1 is MNHEY and CDR2 is SVGAGI. There are 13 residues in the CDR3. V lost 6 bases and J lost 4; bases outside the gene matches: 3. DNA of the CDR3: TGTGCCAGCAGAGGACTAGCGGATTACGAGCAGTACTTC. This gives the protein CASRGLADYEQYF.

The rearrangement links TRBV7-5 to TRBJ2-1; TRBD2, the D gene given by the table, was not confirmed from the DNA. TRBV7-5 is shown as a pseudogene. CDR3 length: 17 residues. CDR3 region: CARITSPTSGILNEQFF. DNA of the CDR3: TGTGCCAGAATCACATCCCCGACTAGCGGGATTCTGAATGAGCAGTTCTTC.

The chain is built from TRBV19 and TRBJ2-1, with D maybe TRBD2 (7 bases). V was trimmed by 6 bases and J by 8 bases, leaving 17 bases between them. CDR1 and CDR2 (germline): LNHDA, SQIVND (reference sequence). The CDR3 contains 14 residues. DNA of the CDR3: TGTGCCAGTAGCCAGGGTAGGGGGGGGGATGAGCAGTTCTTC. Translated, it gives CASSQGRGGDEQFF.

Remarks on this clone: A junction end diverges from the germline sequence, so it may reflect a read error. This chain links TRBV6-5 with TRBJ2-6; D may be TRBD1 (5 bases). CDR1 and CDR2 from the germline V gene are MNHEY and SVGAGI. The CDR3 is made up of 14 amino acids. The CDR3: CASSTPSGANGLTF. The CDR3 DNA follows: TGTGCCAGCTCAACGCCATCTGGGGCCAACGGCCTGACTTTC.

This chain connects TRBV6-5 to TRBJ2-5, with 8 bases matching TRBD2. The end of the DNA is better explained by TRBJ2-7, so the J call may be wrong. The germline gives CDR1 MNHEY, CDR2 SVGAGI. This CDR3 has 14 residues. CDR3 sequence (DNA): TGTGCCAGCAGTTACCGCGGGACTAGCTACGAGCAGTACTTC. Protein: CASSYRGTSYEQYF.

The chain recombines TRBV19 with TRBJ2-2; no definite D call. There are 14 residues in the CDR3. V lost 5 bases, J lost 4 bases, and 11 bases lay in between. CDR1 LNHDA and CDR2 SQIVND come from the germline V gene (reference sequence). CDR3 loop: CASSLLTLTGELFF. The CDR3 region has the DNA TGTGCCAGTAGTTTGCTAACCCTCACCGGGGAGCTGTTTTTT.

The table lists this clone with a count of one. J is TRBJ2-5 and V is TRBV19; D remains unclear. Germline-derived CDR1 and CDR2 are LNHDA and SQIVND (reference sequence). The ends were cut back, 8 bases at V and 5 bases at J, with 6 bases in the middle. The CDR3 has 10 residues. DNA of the CDR3: TGTGCCAGTGCCAGGGAGACCCAGTACTTC. It translates to CASARETQYF. Complete variable domain (other parts from reference TRBV19 and TRBJ2-5): DGGITQSPKYLFRKEGQNVTLSCEQNLNHDAMYWYRQDPGQGLRLIYYSQIVNDFQKGDIAEGYSVSREKKESFPLTVTSAQKNPTAFYLCASARETQYFGPGTRLLVL.

This clone occurred a few times. The chain combines TRBV15 with TRBJ2-1; 10 bases line up with TRBD1. Losses at the gene ends were 6 bases for V and 2 bases for J; bases not matched to a gene: 4. CDR1 and CDR2 from the germline V gene are LNHNV and YYDKDF (reference sequence). This CDR3 contains 15 residues. CDR3 region: CATRDGQGAYNEQFF. DNA of the CDR3: TGTGCCACCAGGGACGGACAGGGGGCCTACAATGAGCAGTTCTTC.

This chain links TRBV29-1 with TRBJ2-2; 9 nucleotides align to TRBD2. Germline CDR1 SQVTM, CDR2 ANQGSEA. The CDR3 contains 14 residues. V lost 3 bases to trimming and J lost 5 bases; unmatched junction nucleotides: 4. CDR3 sequence reads: CSVEAGGRTGELFF. The CDR3 nucleotides are TGCAGCGTTGAGGCGGGAGGGCGGACCGGGGAGCTGTTTTTT.

The V and J genes are TRBV28 and TRBJ2-3, with TRBD2 as a possible D gene (6 bases). Germline loops: CDR1 MDHEN, CDR2 SYDVKM. The CDR3 loop spans 16 amino acids. V dropped 6 bases and J dropped 3 bases, with 19 bases sitting between them. The CDR3 here is CASSTWRGQGTDTQYF. For the CDR3, the DNA is TGTGCCAGCAGCACGTGGAGGGGCCAAGGAACAGATACGCAGTATTTT.

The V call is TRBV10-2, the J call TRBJ2-1; 9 nucleotides line up with TRBD2. CDR1 is WSHSY, CDR2 SAAADI, per germline. Unmatched junction bases numbered 6, after V lost 0 bases and J lost 6 bases. The CDR3 has 16 residues. CDR3 DNA sequence: TGCGCCAGCAGTGAGTCGTTTGCGGGAGGGCCCAATGAGCAGTTCTTC. It yields the protein CASSESFAGGPNEQFF.

The chain couples TRBV5-1 to TRBJ2-1; TRBD2 aligns across 7 bases. CDR3 length: 15 amino acids. V lost 2 bases, J lost 0 bases, and 2 bases stayed unmatched. The germline CDR1 and CDR2 sequences are SGHRS and YFSETQ. The CDR3 DNA sequence: TGCGCCAGCAGCTTTAGCGGGCCCTCCTACAATGAGCAGTTCTTC. Protein sequence: CASSFSGPSYNEQFF.

This clone was seen once. The chain carries TRBV7-9 and TRBJ2-2, with 9 bases that match TRBD1. CDR1 and CDR2 from the germline V gene are SEHNR and FQNEAQ (reference sequence). The CDR3 totals 15 residues. V lost 3 bases to trimming and J lost 6 bases; unmatched junction nucleotides: 5. CDR3 region: CASSFDRGGAGELFF. CDR3 in DNA: TGTGCCAGCAGCTTCGACAGGGGGGGAGCCGGGGAGCTGTTTTTT.

The V gene is TRBV28, the J gene TRBJ2-1; possibly TRBD1 for D (5 bases). The CDR3 spans 16 residues. V lost 3 bases to trimming and J lost 4 bases, with 16 bases between them. Germline values: CDR1 MDHEN, CDR2 SYDVKM. CDR3 DNA sequence: TGTGCCAGCAGTTTCGCCGGACCGAAGGGGTACAATGAGCAGTTCTTC. It translates to CASSFAGPKGYNEQFF.

Worth noting for this clone: Relative to the germline gene, one junction end is altered; a read error may explain this. This chain joins TRBV28 and TRBJ2-4; D not certain. The CDR3 sequence is 12 residues long. The germline V gene encodes CDR1 MDHEN and CDR2 SYDVKM. CDR3 DNA sequence: TGTGCCAGCAGTTTCCTCAAAAACAGTCAGTACTTC. This sequence encodes CASSFLKNSQYF.

The gene calls are TRBV30 and TRBJ2-1; 8 bases line up with TRBD2. This CDR3 is 15 amino acids long. CDR1 is GTSNPN and CDR2 is SVGIG in the germline V gene (reference sequence). The V and J ends lost 4 bases and 5 bases, in that order; junction bases with no gene match: 10. The CDR3 DNA reads TGTGCCTGGAAGGAGCGGGAGTCCGGCCACAATGAGCAGTTCTTC. Translation gives CAWKERESGHNEQFF.

The chain is built from TRBV11-2 and TRBJ1-2; 8 nucleotides match TRBD1. The trim removed 7 bases at V and 8 bases at J, leaving 6 bases unmatched. CDR1 and CDR2 (germline): SGHAT, FQNNGV. There are 12 residues in the CDR3. In DNA, the CDR3 is TGTGCCAGCACCTCAGGGGGCGTCGGCTACACCTTC. This encodes CASTSGGVGYTF.

The chain employs TRBV5-1 and TRBJ2-2; D gene unclear. From germline, CDR1 is SGHRS and CDR2 YFSETQ. V lost 2 bases, J lost 3 bases, and 8 bases lay in between. The length of the CDR3 is 14 residues. CDR3 sequence (DNA): TGCGCCAGCAGCTTCACGACTCACACCGGGGAGCTGTTTTTT. Its protein product is CASSFTTHTGELFF. Variable domain in full (rest from reference TRBV5-1 and TRBJ2-2): KAGVTQTPRYLIKTRGQQVTLSCSPISGHRSVSWYQQTPGQGLQFLFEYFSETQRNKGNFPGRFSGRQFSNSRSEMNVSTLELGDSALYLCASSFTTHTGELFFGEGSRLTVL.

The rearrangement uses TRBV5-6 and TRBJ1-4; a weak D match, TRBD1 (5 bases). This CDR3 region has 14 residues. Germline V gives CDR1 SGHDT, CDR2 YYEEEE. V gave up 3 bases and J gave up 8 bases, with 14 bases separating them. Here the CDR3 reads CASSSVGGREKLFF. In nucleotides, the CDR3 is TGTGCCAGCAGCTCTGTGGGGGGACGAGAAAAACTGTTTTTT.

The chain couples TRBV19 to TRBJ2-5, with 9 nucleotides matching TRBD1. Germline CDR1 is LNHDA and CDR2 is SQIVND (reference sequence). Unmatched junction bases numbered 9, after V lost 6 bases and J lost 7 bases. The CDR3 consists of 14 residues. CDR3 sequence reads: CASSQDRGQGTQYF. CDR3 nucleotides: TGTGCCAGTAGCCAGGACAGGGGTCAGGGGACCCAGTACTTC.

This rearrangement joins TRBV28 to TRBJ2-7; D call uncertain. Germline values: CDR1 MDHEN, CDR2 SYDVKM. V lost 4 bases to trimming and J lost 2 bases, with 9 bases between them. The CDR3 covers 13 residues. The CDR3 reads CASSSNSPYEQYF. The CDR3 coding sequence is TGTGCCAGCAGTTCTAACAGTCCCTACGAGCAGTACTTC.